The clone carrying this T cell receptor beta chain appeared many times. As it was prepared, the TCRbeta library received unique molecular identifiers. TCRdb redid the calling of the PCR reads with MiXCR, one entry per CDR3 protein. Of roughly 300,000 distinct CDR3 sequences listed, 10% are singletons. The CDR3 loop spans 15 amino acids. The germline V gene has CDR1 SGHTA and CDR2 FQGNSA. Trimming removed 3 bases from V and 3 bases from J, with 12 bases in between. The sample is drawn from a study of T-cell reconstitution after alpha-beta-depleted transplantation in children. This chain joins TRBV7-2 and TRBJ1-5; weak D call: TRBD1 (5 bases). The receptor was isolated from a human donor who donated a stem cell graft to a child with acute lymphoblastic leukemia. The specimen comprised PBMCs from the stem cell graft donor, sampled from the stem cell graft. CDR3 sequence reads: CASSFESGFNQPQHF. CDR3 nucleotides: TGTGCCAGCAGCTTTGAATCAGGGTTCAATCAGCCCCAGCATTTT. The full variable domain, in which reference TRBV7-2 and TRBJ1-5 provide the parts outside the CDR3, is GAGVSQSPSNKVTEKGKDVELRCDPISGHTALYWYRQSLGQGLEFLIYFQGNSAPDKSGLPSDRFSAERTGGSVSTLTIQRTQQEDSAVYLCASSFESGFNQPQHFGDGTRLSIL.